Each of the 28 T cell receptor beta chains below was sequenced from the same sample in a study of T cell repertoires in cytomegalovirus infection. TCRdb recomputed calls from the reads with MiXCR, one row per CDR3 protein. The data contain 110,000 or so distinct CDR3 sequences, around 30% of them singletons. Their target antigens are unknown. Sequenced material: CD8+ T cells from cultured PBMCs, taken from culture after CMV antigen stimulation. These TCRs come from a human donor in good health (CMV status not recorded). Some clones in this sample may be carry-over from other donors' samples.

This clonotype was counted between two and nine times. The chain combines TRBV15 with TRBJ2-1; D gene unclear. The CDR3 covers 14 residues. V dropped 5 bases and J dropped 5 bases, with 13 bases sitting between them. CDR1 LNHNV and CDR2 YYDKDF come from the germline V gene (reference sequence). CDR3 in amino acids: CATSLVGGNNEQFF. The CDR3 nucleotides are TGTGCCACCAGCTTAGTGGGTGGAAACAATGAGCAGTTCTTC.

This clonotype came up a few times. The V gene is TRBV7-9, the J gene TRBJ2-7; 7 nucleotides match TRBD1. J lost 0 bases, V lost 5 bases, and 7 bases had no gene match. This CDR3 has 15 amino acids. The germline CDR1 and CDR2 sequences are SEHNR and FQNEAQ (reference sequence). CDR3 bases: TGTGCCAGCAGCCCCACGACAGGGAGCTCCTACGAGCAGTACTTC. It yields the protein CASSPTTGSSYEQYF.

The DNA for the CDR3 is TGTGCCAGCATTGGGGGTGGCGGCTACACCTTC. Its translation is CASIGGGGYTF. The chain recombines TRBV6-5 with TRBJ1-2; maybe TRBD1 (5 bases). Deletions cut 7 bases from V and 8 bases from J, with 11 bases between. Germline V CDR1 and CDR2: MNHEY, SVGAGI. CDR3 size: 11 residues.

V and J are TRBV4-1 and TRBJ2-7; TRBD2 might be the D (7 bases). Germline V lookup: CDR1 MGHRA, CDR2 YSYEKL. Trimming took 5 bases from V and 2 from J, leaving 16 bases between them. The CDR3 loop spans 15 amino acids. The CDR3, as DNA: TGCGCCAGCAGCGTCGCTGGGGGGGCACCCTACGAGCAGTACTTC. It is translated as CASSVAGGAPYEQYF.

This chain joins TRBV20-1 and TRBJ2-1; 8 positions match TRBD2. Per germline, CDR1 DFQATT and CDR2 SNEGSKA (reference sequence). CDR3 length: 14 residues. V was pared by 6 bases and J by 0 bases, with 4 bases of the junction left unmatched. CDR3 coding DNA: TGCAGTGCAATCAGCGGGAGCTCCTACAATGAGCAGTTCTTC. Amino acid sequence: CSAISGSSYNEQFF.

This chain uses TRBV12-3 or TRBV12-4 with TRBJ1-4; the match to TRBD1 covers 9 bases. The CDR3 length is 15 residues. J lost 10 bases, V lost 3 bases, and 9 bases had no gene match. CDR3 in amino acids: CASSLGQGPAGKLFF. The DNA of the CDR3 is TGTGCCAGCAGTTTGGGACAGGGCCCTGCGGGAAAACTGTTTTTT.

V is TRBV20-1 and J is TRBJ2-5; D may correspond to TRBD1 or TRBD2 (5 bases each). Per germline, CDR1 DFQATT and CDR2 SNEGSKA (reference sequence). Trimming shortened V by 3 bases and J by 5 bases, and 19 bases separated the two germline ends. The CDR3 loop spans 15 amino acids. CDR3 region: CSARSLGGPGETQYF. DNA for the CDR3: TGCAGTGCTAGGTCGCTTGGGGGTCCCGGGGAGACCCAGTACTTC.

By share, this clonotype ranks as medium-sized. The gene calls are TRBV5-1 and TRBJ1-2; maybe TRBD1 (5 bases). V was shortened by 0 bases and J by 5 bases, with 8 bases between the two germline ends. Germline V gene lookup returns CDR1 SGHRS and CDR2 YFSETQ. This CDR3 is 13 amino acids long. The CDR3 DNA reads TGCGCCAGCAGCTTGGAAGGGGAGTATGGCTACACCTTC. Encoded protein: CASSLEGEYGYTF.

The chain is built from TRBV7-6 and TRBJ2-1; 8 nucleotides align to TRBD2. V lost 4 bases to trimming and J lost 1 base; unmatched junction nucleotides: 9. The CDR3 consists of 17 residues. CDR1 and CDR2 (germline): SGHVS, FNYEAQ. The CDR3 sequence: CASSSGGGGGSYNEQFF. The CDR3 DNA sequence: TGTGCCAGCAGCTCCGGGGGAGGCGGGGGGTCCTACAATGAGCAGTTCTTC.

The chain couples TRBV6-2 or TRBV6-3 to TRBJ2-5; 10 bases map to TRBD2. V shed 2 bases and J 6 bases; nucleotides not matched to a gene: 9. Per germline, CDR1 MNHEY and CDR2 SVGEGT. This CDR3 region has 16 residues. CDR3 sequence (DNA): TGTGCCAGCAGTTACGGTAGCGGGGGGCAGCGGAAGACCCAGTACTTC. This sequence encodes CASSYGSGGQRKTQYF.

This clonotype was picked up a small number of times. This rearrangement joins TRBV12-5 to TRBJ2-2; no reliable D call. V lost 5 bases to trimming and J lost 9 bases, with 10 bases between them. The CDR3 consists of 12 residues. Germline V gene lookup returns CDR1 LGHNT and CDR2 FRNRAP. CDR3 in amino acids: CASGITGRELFF. The DNA of the CDR3 is TGTGCTAGTGGTATAACTGGGCGGGAGCTGTTTTTT.

Ten or more counts support this clonotype. The chain couples TRBV7-2 to TRBJ1-2, with TRBD1 identical over 11 bases. The CDR3 sequence is 16 residues long. Germline CDR1 and CDR2: SGHTA and FQGNSA. V trimming: 2 bases; J trimming: 5 bases; junction bases outside the gene matches: 7. CDR3 sequence (DNA): TGTGCCAGCAGCTTATCCGGGACAGGGGGACGGTATGGCTACACCTTC. The encoded protein is CASSLSGTGGRYGYTF.

The V gene is TRBV5-1, the J gene TRBJ2-2; TRBD2 might be the D (5 bases). The germline V and J ends were trimmed by 5 bases and 4 bases, with 18 bases remaining between them. CDR1 is SGHRS and CDR2 is YFSETQ in the germline V gene. This CDR3 spans 16 amino acids. In DNA, the CDR3 is TGCGCCAGCAGGGGAGTGGACTTCCTAGGCACCGGGGAGCTGTTTTTT. Translating gives CASRGVDFLGTGELFF.

The V call is TRBV28, the J call TRBJ2-5; no firm D call. Trimming stripped 7 bases from V and 1 base from J, with 16 bases between. Germline values: CDR1 MDHEN, CDR2 SYDVKM. This CDR3 region has 15 residues. As DNA, the CDR3 is TGTGCCAGCACCCCCGTCTTTGGCGGCCAAGAGACCCAGTACTTC. Translation gives CASTPVFGGQETQYF. The full variable domain, with the rest looked up from reference TRBV28 and TRBJ2-5, is DVKVTQSSRYLVKRTGEKVFLECVQDMDHENMFWYRQDPGLGLRLIYFSYDVKMKEKGDIPEGYSVSREKKERFSLILESASTNQTSMYLCASTPVFGGQETQYFGPGTRLLVL.

This clonotype appeared a few times. This chain links TRBV4-1 with TRBJ1-5, with 7 bases that match TRBD1. V trimming: 4 bases; J trimming: 0 bases; junction bases outside the gene matches: 6. Germline V lookup: CDR1 MGHRA, CDR2 YSYEKL. The CDR3 spans 16 residues. The CDR3 region is CASSPTGTASNQPQHF. The CDR3, as DNA: TGCGCCAGCAGCCCCACCGGGACAGCTAGCAATCAGCCCCAGCATTTT.

The chain couples TRBV19 to TRBJ2-2; D is unclear. The length of the CDR3 is 16 residues. CDR1 and CDR2 from the germline V gene are LNHDA and SQIVND (reference sequence). V was cut by 3 bases and J by 1 base, with 12 bases left in between. The CDR3 DNA sequence: TGTGCCAGTAGTATCGGATCTCCCGGGAACACCGGGGAGCTGTTTTTT. Protein sequence: CASSIGSPGNTGELFF. The whole variable domain, remainder taken from reference TRBV19 and TRBJ2-2, is DGGITQSPKYLFRKEGQNVTLSCEQNLNHDAMYWYRQDPGQGLRLIYYSQIVNDFQKGDIAEGYSVSREKKESFPLTVTSAQKNPTAFYLCASSIGSPGNTGELFFGEGSRLTVL.

The sample holds a few counts of this clonotype. The V call is TRBV11-2, the J call TRBJ2-1; possibly TRBD2 for D (5 bases). The CDR3 is made up of 15 amino acids. Per germline, CDR1 SGHAT and CDR2 FQNNGV. The V end was cut by 5 bases, the J end by 0 bases, with 11 bases between. CDR3 region: CASSPFAGSYNEQFF. In DNA form, the CDR3 reads TGTGCCAGCAGCCCCTTTGCGGGCTCCTACAATGAGCAGTTCTTC.

This clonotype was detected only a few times. The chain combines TRBV7-2 with TRBJ2-3, with 14 bases aligning to TRBD2. Germline CDR1 SGHTA, CDR2 FQGNSA. The CDR3 runs to 17 residues. J lost 1 base, V lost 2 bases, and 2 bases had no gene match. The chain's CDR3 is CASSLSGLAGGTDTQYF. The CDR3 region has the DNA TGTGCCAGCAGCTTATCGGGACTAGCGGGGGGCACAGATACGCAGTATTTT.

This chain uses TRBV4-1 with TRBJ1-5, with D possibly matching TRBD1 (5 bases). The V and J ends lost 0 bases and 2 bases respectively, with 11 bases between them. Germline CDR1 MGHRA, CDR2 YSYEKL. CDR3 length equals 16 residues. CDR3 residues: CASSQEPTGGNQPQHF. CDR3 in DNA: TGCGCCAGCAGCCAAGAGCCCACGGGGGGCAATCAGCCCCAGCATTTT.

V usage is TRBV13 and J usage is TRBJ1-1; the D gene is possibly TRBD1 (6 bases). The V gene lost 5 bases and the J gene lost 3 bases, with 13 bases spanning the gap. The CDR3 length is 14 residues. Germline V gives CDR1 PRHDT, CDR2 FYEKMQ (reference sequence). The CDR3 nucleotides read TGTGCCAGCAGCCCGGGGCAGGGGCACACTGAAGCTTTCTTT. It yields the protein CASSPGQGHTEAFF.

The chain uses TRBV7-6 and TRBJ1-2; 7 nucleotides line up with TRBD1. V was pared by 2 bases and J by 4 bases, with 7 bases of the junction left unmatched. CDR3 length: 15 amino acids. Germline loops: CDR1 SGHVS, CDR2 FNYEAQ. The CDR3 sequence is CASSLSPGQSYGYTF. DNA for the CDR3: TGTGCCAGCAGCTTAAGCCCGGGACAGAGCTATGGCTACACCTTC.

J is TRBJ1-3 and V is TRBV2, with D unclear. The V gene lost 2 bases and the J gene lost 0 bases, with 11 bases spanning the gap. The germline V gene encodes CDR1 SNHLY and CDR2 FYNNEI. The length of the CDR3 is 16 residues. The CDR3 loop is CASSEWAASSGNTIYF. The CDR3 DNA follows: TGTGCCAGCAGTGAATGGGCGGCGAGCTCTGGAAACACCATATATTTT.

This chain's CDR3 is CSVLGSSYNEQFF. The CDR3 region has the DNA TGCAGCGTTCTAGGGAGCTCCTACAATGAGCAGTTCTTC. The genes are TRBV29-1 and TRBJ2-1, with a weak D call TRBD2 (5 bases). Germline assignment: CDR1 SQVTM and CDR2 ANQGSEA. V lost 5 bases and J 0 bases, leaving 8 bases between the germline ends. The CDR3 contains 13 residues.

V gene TRBV7-9 combines with J gene TRBJ1-1, with 7 bases aligning to TRBD1. V shed 8 bases, J shed 4 bases, and the junction held 7 bases outside the gene matches. The CDR3 length is 13 residues. The germline gives CDR1 SEHNR, CDR2 FQNEAQ (reference sequence). The CDR3 protein is CASLGPGGTEAFF. CDR3 coding DNA: TGTGCCAGCTTGGGGCCAGGGGGCACTGAAGCTTTCTTT.

A single count supports this clonotype. V usage is TRBV11-3 and J usage is TRBJ2-1; 11 bases line up with TRBD2. Germline CDR1 is SGHNT and CDR2 is YENEEA. V shed 2 bases and J 5 bases; nucleotides not matched to a gene: 8. The CDR3 totals 17 residues. The CDR3 bases are TGTGCCAGCAGCTTACGGACTACTAGCGGGGGAGACAATGAGCAGTTCTTC. This codes for CASSLRTTSGGDNEQFF.

This clonotype showed up just a few times. V usage is TRBV28 and J usage is TRBJ1-3, with TRBD1 as a possible D gene (5 bases). CDR3 length: 15 amino acids. CDR1 is MDHEN, CDR2 SYDVKM, per germline. Trimming removed 5 bases at V and 1 base at J, with 12 bases between. CDR3 amino acids: CASSPRWGSGNTIYF. The DNA for the CDR3 is TGTGCCAGCAGTCCGAGATGGGGGTCTGGAAACACCATATATTTT.

The chain employs TRBV29-1 and TRBJ2-7; the D gene is possibly TRBD1 (6 bases). Looked up from germline, CDR1 is SQVTM and CDR2 is ANQGSEA. The CDR3 spans 14 residues. V was trimmed by 4 bases and J by 2 bases, leaving 15 bases between them. The CDR3 nucleotides are TGCAGCGTTGCAGGGGTCGGTGGTGCCTACGAGCAGTACTTC. Amino acids: CSVAGVGGAYEQYF.

V gene TRBV6-5 combines with J gene TRBJ2-1; D is uncertain. Deletions cut 6 bases from V and 0 bases from J, with 15 bases between. CDR3 length: 16 residues. Germline V gene lookup returns CDR1 MNHEY and CDR2 SVGAGI. The CDR3 coding sequence is TGTGCCAGCAGCGCTGGGCTGACGAGCTCCTACAATGAGCAGTTCTTC. Protein sequence: CASSAGLTSSYNEQFF.